Included here is one T cell receptor (beta chain) sequence, with context. Sequenced by immunoSEQ multiplex PCR; TCRdb stores in-frame clones only, minus some. The sample has 80,000 to 95,000 clones, about 94% seen once; the top ten hold 0.2% to 0.25%. The CDR3 spans 16 residues. The V gene end was trimmed by 1 base and the J gene end by 7 bases; junction bases not matched to a gene: 9. The germline V gene has CDR1 LNHNV and CDR2 YYDKDF (reference sequence). This entry comes from a study of technical replicates of blood from a handful of donors. This receptor was obtained from a human donor in good health. Material for sequencing was T cells isolated from PBMCs. The rearrangement links TRBV15 to TRBJ2-1, with 8 positions matching TRBD1. The CDR3 DNA is TGTGCCACCAGCAGAGGGTGGACAGGGAACGGAAATGAGCAGTTCTTC. Amino acid sequence: CATSRGWTGNGNEQFF.